The present T cell receptor beta chain was sequenced within a study of shared clonotypes between healthy human individuals (dated by TCRdb to about 2020). About the full investigation: The cohort included a few men and a couple of women between 18 and 49 years of age. For each donor, three plates each were used for CD4 naive and CD4 memory, two plates were used for CD8 naive, and one plate was used for CD8 memory. To estimate repertoire size and how much clonotype sharing occurs between individuals, the study deeply sequenced the blood TCR repertoires of 5 or 6 healthy adults. Libraries were prepared and TCR repertoires were sequenced by different laboratories using diverse techniques, in order to increase sequencing depth and limit assay-specific biases. Between about 0.8 and 9 billion PBMCs per donor were obtained by leukapheresis. The study at large found these results: Even with the large sequencing depth, rarefaction of the sorted-subset datasets indicated that sequencing was incomplete. Pairwise subsampling indicated that sequencing depth was expected to affect the degree of clonotype sharing among donors. When a few donors were compared, the shared fraction of clonotypes was around 4.6% for naive CD4, less than 4% for naive CD8, 2% to 2.5% for memory CD4, and roughly 0.4% for memory CD8. Larger estimated clonotype richness was generally found for naive subsets than for memory subsets. The genetic and exposure-history diversity represented was limited by the small number of donors. Compared with non-shared clonotypes, clonotypes shared by all four sorted-subset donors had higher generation probabilities. Sampling was restricted to blood, and TCR repertoires in tissue are likely to differ from TCR repertoires in blood.

With regard to this clone: The antigen it binds to is not known. No base quality values were provided; no much bigger clone lies one nucleotide off.

Taken from cysteine to phenylalanine, the CDR3 has 15 residues. CDR3 DNA only is kept here, 45 bases in frame from base 1. Deletion took 2 bases off V and 1 base off J, with a span of 12 bases between the germline ends. CDR1 and CDR2 are drawn from the germline V gene: SGHAT, FQNNGV. Using the deep immunoSEQ assay, TCR CDR3 regions were amplified from genomic DNA by multiplex PCR. Genomic DNA extracted from each cell subset was distributed evenly over all wells of several immunoSEQ 96-well plates, and each plate served as one replicate. For sorted subsets, each replicate PCR was loaded with approximately 200 ng genomic DNA, equivalent to 32,000 or so T cell genomes. The purified libraries were quantified using a Qubit 3.0 fluorometer, sized with a Bioanalyzer 2100, and then quantified again using the KAPA Library Quantification kit. Every immunoSEQ 96-well plate was sequenced on a dedicated single-read 150-cycle Illumina NextSeq 550 flow cell. Per the source publication's procedure: Because the immunoSEQ output held only junctional sequences and lacked quality scores, the filtering could not match the filtering applied to full-length reads. To assign V/J genes and CDR3, sequences were annotated against IMGT germline references using PyIR, a Python wrapper for IgBLAST v1.9. Reads were filtered out if the reads had weak V/J assignments (E-value above 1e-6), no CDR3, stop codons, out-of-frame junctions, or ambiguous translated residues. V3J clonotypes were defined as sequences sharing an identical inferred V gene, J gene, and CDR3 amino acid sequence. To compute the percentage overlap between repertoires, the number of shared unique clonotypes was divided by the size of the smaller repertoire. RTK rarefaction, the Chao1 estimator, and Recon v2.1 estimates of unobserved clonotypes were used to assess repertoire richness. For all TCRbeta clonotypes obtained by the gDNA method from four donors, generation probabilities were computed with OLGA. TCRdb provides this immuneACCESS table in a form limited to in-frame rearrangements. Some clones are lacking; in checked studies, under half of them reflect an unresolved V gene, and why the rest are absent is not known. Clone size and V and J calls were adopted from that table, with D and trimming inferred from the DNA. This sample holds 1.5 million to 2.5 million clones; about 95% were observed only once. The ten largest account for around 1% of the sample.

For the CD8 naive samples, CD45RO-negative cells were positively selected for CCR7, yielding a CD45RA+CCR7+ population from which TemRA cells were excluded. Donors were healthy HIV-negative adults with no recently reported acute infections or vaccinations. Only Caucasian adults living in Nashville, Tennessee, USA were represented among the donors. After blood collection by leukapheresis, PBMCs were isolated using Ficoll-Histopaque density gradient centrifugation and then cryopreserved in the vapor phase of liquid nitrogen. Analytical flow cytometry was used to check the purity and quantity of every magnetically sorted T cell population. Genomic DNA was isolated from every sorted fraction and measured by UV absorbance on a Nanodrop 2000c.

Input material: naive CD8+ T cells sorted from blood. Interpreted using the paper, the cell subset or site label stands for: CD45RA+CCR7+. The origin of this receptor is a man in his late teens or twenties in good health. The rearrangement combines TRBV11-2 with TRBJ2-7; the D gene cannot be resolved beyond TRBD1 or TRBD2, each matching 5 bases. The bases read TGTGCCAGCAGCTTACTAAGGGACCTGTCCTACGAGCAGTACTTC. Translated, this is CASSLLRDLSYEQYF.